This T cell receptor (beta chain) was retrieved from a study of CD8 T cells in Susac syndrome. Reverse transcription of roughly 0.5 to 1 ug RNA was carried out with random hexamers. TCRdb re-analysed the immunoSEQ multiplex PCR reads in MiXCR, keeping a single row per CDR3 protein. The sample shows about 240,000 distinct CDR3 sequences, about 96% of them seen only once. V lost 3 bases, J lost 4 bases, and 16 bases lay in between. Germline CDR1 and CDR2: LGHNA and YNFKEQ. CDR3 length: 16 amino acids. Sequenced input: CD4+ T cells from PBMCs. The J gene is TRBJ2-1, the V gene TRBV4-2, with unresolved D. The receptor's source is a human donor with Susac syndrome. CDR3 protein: CASSHLHGVDYNEQFF. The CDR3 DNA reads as TGTGCCAGCAGCCACCTCCATGGGGTAGATTACAATGAGCAGTTCTTC.